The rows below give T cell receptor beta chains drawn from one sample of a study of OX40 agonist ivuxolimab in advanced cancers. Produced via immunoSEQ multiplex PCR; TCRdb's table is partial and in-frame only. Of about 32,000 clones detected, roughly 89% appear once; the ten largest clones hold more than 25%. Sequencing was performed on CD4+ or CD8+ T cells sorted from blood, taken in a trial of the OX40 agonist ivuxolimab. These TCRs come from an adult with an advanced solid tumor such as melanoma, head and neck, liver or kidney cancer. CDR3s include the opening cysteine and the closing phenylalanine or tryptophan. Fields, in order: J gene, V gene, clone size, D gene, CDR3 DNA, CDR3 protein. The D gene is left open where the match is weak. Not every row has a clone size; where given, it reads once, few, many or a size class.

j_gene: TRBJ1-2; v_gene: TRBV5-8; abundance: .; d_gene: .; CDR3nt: TGTGCCAGCAGCTTGGCCGCGGGGATCCACTATGGCTACACCTTC; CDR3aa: CASSLAAGIHYGYTF
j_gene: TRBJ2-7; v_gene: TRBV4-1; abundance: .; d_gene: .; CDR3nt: TGCGCCAGCAGCCAAGATCGGGCGGACGAGCAGTACTTC; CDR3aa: CASSQDRADEQYF
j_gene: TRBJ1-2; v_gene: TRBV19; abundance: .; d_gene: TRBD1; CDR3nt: TGTGCCAGTAGTATCTGGGGACAGATTAACTATGGCTACACCTTC; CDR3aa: CASSIWGQINYGYTF
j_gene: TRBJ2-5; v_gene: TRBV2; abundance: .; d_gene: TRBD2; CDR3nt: TGTGCCAGCAGTGGTGAGGGACTAGCGCAAGAGACCCAGTACTTC; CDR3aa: CASSGEGLAQETQYF
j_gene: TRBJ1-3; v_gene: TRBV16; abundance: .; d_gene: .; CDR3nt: TGTGCCAGCAGCCAATCGATGGTCACGGGCGGTGGAAACACCATATATTTT; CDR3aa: CASSQSMVTGGGNTIYF
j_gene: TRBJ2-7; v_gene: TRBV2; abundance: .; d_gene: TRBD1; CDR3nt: TGTGCCAGCAGACCGACAGGGGGCTACGAGCAGTACTTC; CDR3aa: CASRPTGGYEQYF
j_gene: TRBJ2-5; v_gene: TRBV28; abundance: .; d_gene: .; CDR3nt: TGTGCCAGCAGTCCGATGGAGTATCGGAGGGAGACCCAGTACTTC; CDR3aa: CASSPMEYRRETQYF
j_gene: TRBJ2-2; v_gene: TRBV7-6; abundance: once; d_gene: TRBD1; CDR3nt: TGTGCCAGCCGCCCTTCGGGACAGACGAACACCGGGGAGCTGTTTTTT; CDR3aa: CASRPSGQTNTGELFF
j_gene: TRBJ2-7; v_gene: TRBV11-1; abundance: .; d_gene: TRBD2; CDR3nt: TGTGCCAGCAGCTCTAGCGGGAGCTCCTACGAGCAGTACTTC; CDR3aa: CASSSSGSSYEQYF
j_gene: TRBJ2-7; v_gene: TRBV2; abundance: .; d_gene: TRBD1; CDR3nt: TGTGCCAGCAGTGGACAGGGGGCTAGTCAGCCCCTGCGGCAGTACTTC; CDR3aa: CASSGQGASQPLRQYF
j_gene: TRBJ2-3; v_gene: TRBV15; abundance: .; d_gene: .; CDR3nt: TGTGCCACCAGCAGTCCCCGGGGAGCCGTCGCCCCGGATACGCAGTATTTT; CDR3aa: CATSSPRGAVAPDTQYF
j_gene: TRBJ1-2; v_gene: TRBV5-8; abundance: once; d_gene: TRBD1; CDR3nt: TGTGCCAGCAGCTTGGAGGCAGGGGGCCGGTATGGCTACACCTTC; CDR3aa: CASSLEAGGRYGYTF